Following are 32 T cell receptor beta chains from one sample sequenced in a study of T-cell memory formation after mild COVID-19. From the 5' RACE reads, TCRdb called clonotypes with MiXCR, one entry per CDR3 protein. Of roughly 350,000 distinct CDR3 sequences in the sample, 25% to 30% are singletons; the top ten hold approximately 13%. The sample comprised PBMCs or a T cell subset sorted from them (not recorded which). The receptor set was obtained from an adult woman who had mild COVID-19 (a few samples of this study predate the infection). Cell type and time point are not known.

This clonotype showed up just a few times. V gene TRBV7-8 combines with J gene TRBJ2-3; the D gene is possibly TRBD1 (6 bases). Trimming shortened V by 5 bases and J by 2 bases, and 20 bases separated the two germline ends. Germline lookup yields CDR1 SGHVS and CDR2 FQNEAQ. The CDR3 is made up of 17 amino acids. In nucleotides, the CDR3 is TGTGCCAGCAGCCAGTTCCCCCGGGACACCACCACAGATACGCAGTATTTT. Protein: CASSQFPRDTTTDTQYF.

The chain carries TRBV30 and TRBJ2-3; 7 bases fit TRBD2. The CDR3 totals 14 residues. Germline CDR1 reads GTSNPN; CDR2 reads SVGIG (reference sequence). Unmatched junction bases numbered 4, after V lost 1 base and J lost 3 bases. The CDR3 is CAWSGSGGTDTQYF. CDR3 nucleotide sequence: TGTGCCTGGAGTGGTTCGGGAGGAACAGATACGCAGTATTTT.

V is TRBV7-3 and J is TRBJ2-3; D is unclear. Germline CDR1 SGHTA, CDR2 FQGTGA. There are 15 residues in the CDR3. V lost 5 bases to trimming and J lost 4 bases, with 16 bases between them. The DNA for the CDR3 is TGTGCCAGCAGCCGATGGGTCTCGGGCGCAGATACGCAGTATTTT. Its translation: CASSRWVSGADTQYF. Supplemented by reference TRBV7-3 and TRBJ2-3, the full variable domain reads GAGVSQTPSNKVTEKGKYVELRCDPISGHTALYWYRQSLGQGPEFLIYFQGTGAADDSGLPNDRFFAVRPEGSVSTLKIQRTERGDSAVYLCASSRWVSGADTQYFGPGTRLTVL.

The table lists this clonotype with a few counts. The gene calls are TRBV15 and TRBJ2-7; D remains unclear. Germline loops: CDR1 LNHNV, CDR2 YYDKDF (reference sequence). This CDR3 has 13 amino acids. Trimming shortened V by 3 bases and J by 3 bases, and 9 bases separated the two germline ends. In DNA form, the CDR3 reads TGTGCCACCAGCAGGATACTCTACTACGAGCAGTACTTC. As protein: CATSRILYYEQYF. Drawing the rest from reference TRBV15 and TRBJ2-7, the complete variable domain is DAMVIQNPRYQVTQFGKPVTLSCSQTLNHNVMYWYQQKSSQAPKLLFHYYDKDFNNEADTPDNFQSRRPNTSFCFLDIRSPGLGDTAMYLCATSRILYYEQYFGPGTRLTVT.

In its sample, this clonotype was seen a few times. The chain employs TRBV7-9 and TRBJ2-7; 7 bases map to TRBD1. The CDR3 consists of 14 residues. Germline CDR1 SEHNR, CDR2 FQNEAQ (reference sequence). Trimming cost V 0 bases and J 6 bases; bases outside gene matches: 5. The CDR3 sequence is CASSLAGYRGEQYF. The CDR3, as DNA: TGTGCCAGCAGCTTAGCGGGTTACAGGGGCGAGCAGTACTTC.

CDR3 sequence: CSAPRVDGYTF. The DNA for the CDR3 is TGCAGTGCTCCAAGGGTGGATGGCTACACCTTC. The chain uses TRBV20-1 and TRBJ1-2; unclear D gene. CDR1 and CDR2 (germline): DFQATT, SNEGSKA (reference sequence). V lost 5 bases to trimming and J lost 6 bases, with 10 bases between them. This CDR3 has 11 amino acids.

This chain joins TRBV5-1 and TRBJ1-1; 7 bases are a match to TRBD1. The V and J ends lost 4 bases and 4 bases, in that order; junction bases with no gene match: 7. CDR1 is SGHRS and CDR2 is YFSETQ in the germline V gene. CDR3 length: 14 residues. The CDR3 region has the DNA TGCGCCAGCAGCGCGGACAGGAGGGGCACTGAAGCTTTCTTT. It codes for CASSADRRGTEAFF.

The chain employs TRBV7-3 and TRBJ2-1; TRBD2 aligns across 13 bases. The junction had 5 bases not matched to a gene; V was cut back by 6 bases and J by 6 bases. Germline CDR1 is SGHTA and CDR2 is FQGTGA. The CDR3 spans 15 residues. The CDR3: CASSSGLAGLNEQFF. CDR3 coding DNA: TGTGCCAGCAGTTCGGGACTAGCGGGGCTCAATGAGCAGTTCTTC.

The rearrangement joins TRBV7-6 to TRBJ2-7; 8 bases fit TRBD2. The trim removed 4 bases at V and 1 base at J, leaving 3 bases unmatched. CDR1 and CDR2 from the germline V gene are SGHVS and FNYEAQ. The CDR3 has 14 amino acids. The CDR3, as DNA: TGTGCCAGCAGCTCCGAGCGGGAGTCCTACGAGCAGTACTTC. Translating gives CASSSERESYEQYF. Full variable domain (outside the CDR3, taken from reference TRBV7-6 and TRBJ2-7): GAGVSQSPRYKVTKRGQDVALRCDPISGHVSLYWYRQALGQGPEFLTYFNYEAQQDKSGLPNDRFSAERPEGSISTLTIQRTEQRDSAMYRCASSSERESYEQYFGPGTRLTVT.

This clonotype was observed a few times. The chain employs TRBV7-6 and TRBJ2-5; D is perhaps TRBD1 (6 bases). Germline V gene sequence: CDR1 SGHVS, CDR2 FNYEAQ. CDR3 length: 12 amino acids. Trimming removed 6 bases at V and 5 bases at J, with 10 bases between. In DNA form, the CDR3 reads TGTGCCAGCAGGGGGCAGGGGGAGACCCAGTACTTC. It is translated as CASRGQGETQYF.

The J gene is TRBJ2-2, the V gene TRBV7-3, with D tentatively TRBD2 (7 bases). V was trimmed by 2 bases and J by 3 bases, leaving 13 bases between them. The CDR3 extends over 16 amino acids. Germline loops: CDR1 SGHTA, CDR2 FQGTGA. This chain's CDR3 is CASSLLGGADTGELFF. The CDR3 nucleotides are TGTGCCAGCAGCTTACTAGGGGGGGCTGACACCGGGGAGCTGTTTTTT.

A single count supports this clonotype. The rearrangement uses TRBV24-1 and TRBJ1-5, with 7 bases fitting TRBD1. After removal of 4 bases from V and 4 bases from J, the junction contained 6 bases not matched to a gene. CDR3 length: 15 residues. Germline V gene sequence: CDR1 KGHDR, CDR2 SFDVKD. DNA of the CDR3: TGTGCCACCAGTGAAATGGGGGACAGAAATCAGCCCCAGCATTTT. Translating it yields CATSEMGDRNQPQHF.

The chain recombines TRBV20-1 with TRBJ2-3; 7 nucleotides line up with TRBD2. J was trimmed by 3 bases and V by 4 bases; bases with no gene match: 7. This CDR3 comprises 14 residues. The germline CDR1 and CDR2 sequences are DFQATT and SNEGSKA (reference sequence). CDR3 DNA sequence: TGCAGTGCTACGGGGGGAGGTAGAACAGATACGCAGTATTTT. The encoded protein is CSATGGGRTDTQYF.

This rearrangement joins TRBV6-2 or TRBV6-3 to TRBJ2-5; the match to TRBD2 covers 12 bases. V gave up 4 bases and J gave up 5 bases; unmatched junction bases: 17. Germline-derived CDR1 and CDR2 are MNHEY and SVGEGT. CDR3 length: 19 residues. The CDR3 protein is CASSFDPGLAGPQAETQYF. The CDR3 nucleotides are TGTGCCAGCAGTTTCGATCCGGGACTAGCGGGCCCCCAGGCGGAGACCCAGTACTTC.

This clonotype occurred a few times. The chain links TRBV20-1 to TRBJ1-5; D unclear. The CDR3 has 13 residues. Germline V gives CDR1 DFQATT, CDR2 SNEGSKA (reference sequence). Trimming took off 5 bases at V and 0 bases at J, with 8 bases between the two ends. CDR3 sequence: CSAPIYSNQPQHF. The CDR3 DNA reads as TGCAGTGCTCCCATTTATAGCAATCAGCCCCAGCATTTT.

The CDR3 sequence is CASSQPGDTQYF. The CDR3 DNA sequence: TGTGCCAGCAGCCAACCTGGAGATACGCAGTATTTT. This chain connects TRBV7-9 to TRBJ2-3; D gene unclear. The length of the CDR3 is 12 residues. The V gene lost 5 bases and the J gene lost 5 bases, with 8 bases spanning the gap. The germline V gene has CDR1 SEHNR and CDR2 FQNEAQ (reference sequence).

The chain couples TRBV11-1 to TRBJ1-1; D call uncertain. The CDR3 runs to 17 residues. V dropped 1 base and J dropped 0 bases, with 15 bases sitting between them. Germline loops: CDR1 SGHAT, CDR2 FQDESV (reference sequence). CDR3 sequence (DNA): TGTGCCAGCAGCTTAGTGGGCGGCAGAGCATTGAACACTGAAGCTTTCTTT. Translated: CASSLVGGRALNTEAFF.

This clonotype was detected a few times. This chain joins TRBV12-5 and TRBJ1-1; 7 bases align to TRBD1. The germline CDR1 and CDR2 sequences are LGHNT and FRNRAP. The J segment lost 5 bases and the V segment lost 7 bases, leaving 10 bases of the junction unmatched. The CDR3 contains 14 residues. The CDR3 bases are TGTGCTAGTGCCAGGGGACAGACATTGACTGAAGCTTTCTTT. This translates into CASARGQTLTEAFF.

CDR3 region: CASSPPPSETGATGELFF. Written as DNA, the CDR3 is TGTGCCAGCTCACCACCTCCATCTGAGACAGGGGCCACCGGGGAGCTGTTTTTT. This rearrangement joins TRBV18 to TRBJ2-2, with 8 positions matching TRBD1. Germline lookup yields CDR1 KGHSH and CDR2 LQKENI. The V and J ends lost 0 bases and 4 bases, in that order; junction bases with no gene match: 10. This CDR3 region has 18 residues.

This chain links TRBV4-3 with TRBJ2-1; TRBD2 matches at 10 bases. The V and J ends lost 4 bases and 0 bases, in that order; junction bases with no gene match: 6. The germline V gene encodes CDR1 LGHNA and CDR2 YSLEER. This CDR3 contains 17 residues. The CDR3 region has the DNA TGCGCCAGCAGCCCACATATAGCGGGGGGCTCCTACAATGAGCAGTTCTTC. It yields the protein CASSPHIAGGSYNEQFF.

CDR3 amino acids: CASSHRRTQLTETQYF. The CDR3 DNA is TGTGCCAGCAGCCACCGGAGAACCCAATTGACGGAGACCCAGTACTTC. The J gene is TRBJ2-5, the V gene TRBV14, with no clear D. Per the germline V gene, CDR1 is SGHDN and CDR2 is FVKESK. Trimming cost V 3 bases and J 5 bases, with 19 bases left between them. There are 16 residues in the CDR3. The variable domain in full, completed from reference TRBV14 and TRBJ2-5, reads EAGVTQFPSHSVIEKGQTVTLRCDPISGHDNLYWYRRVMGKEIKFLLHFVKESKQDESGMPNNRFLAERTGGTYSTLKVQPAELEDSGVYFCASSHRRTQLTETQYFGPGTRLLVL.

This chain joins TRBV18 and TRBJ2-5; 8 bases fit TRBD1. This CDR3 is built from 13 residues. Trimming at V came to 6 bases and at J to 5 bases, leaving 5 bases not matched to a gene. Per the germline V gene, CDR1 is KGHSH and CDR2 is LQKENI. Here the CDR3 reads CASSRDRSETQYF. The CDR3, as DNA: TGTGCCAGCTCTCGGGACAGGTCGGAGACCCAGTACTTC.

The rearrangement uses TRBV6-2 or TRBV6-3 and TRBJ1-5; 7 bases map to TRBD1. Trimming took 5 bases from V and 1 from J; bases not matched to a gene: 11. Germline V lookup: CDR1 MNHEY, CDR2 SVGEGT. This CDR3 has 17 residues. CDR3 nucleotide sequence: TGTGCCAGCAGTCCCCGACAGGGCGGGTTCAGCAATCAGCCCCAGCATTTT. It specifies CASSPRQGGFSNQPQHF.

This clonotype occurred a few times. V and J are TRBV7-8 and TRBJ1-1; 9 bases fit TRBD1. The germline V gene encodes CDR1 SGHVS and CDR2 FQNEAQ. V dropped 5 bases and J dropped 4; count of bases not matched to a gene: 14. CDR3 length: 17 residues. For the CDR3, the DNA is TGTGCCAGCAGCCCAACCTCCGGGAGACAGGGGGGCACTGAAGCTTTCTTT. As protein: CASSPTSGRQGGTEAFF.

The rearrangement uses TRBV20-1 and TRBJ1-2; perhaps TRBD1 as D (5 bases). Trimming removed 3 bases at V and 8 bases at J, with 13 bases between. The CDR3 extends over 12 amino acids. Looked up from germline, CDR1 is DFQATT and CDR2 is SNEGSKA (reference sequence). CDR3 nucleotides: TGCAGTGCTAGGGACACCTTTTTGGGCTACACCTTC. Amino acid sequence: CSARDTFLGYTF.

In this sample, this clonotype turned up a few times. V and J are TRBV28 and TRBJ1-1; weak D call: TRBD1 (5 bases). Trimming took 1 base from V and 6 from J, leaving 18 bases between them. The CDR3 is 16 residues long. The germline V gene encodes CDR1 MDHEN and CDR2 SYDVKM. For the CDR3, the DNA is TGTGCCAGCAGTTTATTGTGGGCCCAGGGAGGATCTGAAGCTTTCTTT. The encoded protein is CASSLLWAQGGSEAFF.

This clonotype appeared once. The V call is TRBV9, the J call TRBJ1-4; 9 bases map to TRBD1. The CDR3 is 15 residues long. Trimming took 0 bases from V and 6 from J; bases not matched to a gene: 3. In germline, CDR1 is SGDLS, CDR2 YYNGEE. The chain's CDR3 is CASSVEDRGDEKLFF. CDR3 nucleotides: TGTGCCAGCAGCGTAGAGGACAGGGGAGATGAAAAACTGTTTTTT.

This chain connects TRBV6-6 to TRBJ1-1, with TRBD1 identical over 8 bases. This CDR3 region has 15 residues. Trimming cost V 0 bases and J 3 bases; bases outside gene matches: 3. From germline, CDR1 is MNHNY and CDR2 SVGAGI (reference sequence). The CDR3 DNA sequence: TGTGCCAGCAGTTACTCGGCAGGGGGCCACACTGAAGCTTTCTTT. This translates into CASSYSAGGHTEAFF.

The chain has TRBV20-1 and TRBJ2-3; D might be TRBD2 (5 bases). V was cut by 3 bases and J by 1 base, with 11 bases left in between. This CDR3 has 14 amino acids. CDR1 and CDR2 (germline): DFQATT, SNEGSKA (reference sequence). This chain's CDR3 is CSARAGGGTDTQYF. DNA of the CDR3: TGCAGTGCTAGGGCGGGTGGGGGCACAGATACGCAGTATTTT.

The J gene is TRBJ1-5, the V gene TRBV12-3 or TRBV12-4; TRBD1 agrees at 9 bases. The CDR3 is 15 amino acids. V lost 5 bases, J lost 10 bases, and 12 bases stayed unmatched. CDR3 DNA: TGTGCCAGCAGTGGGATACCGGGACAGGGAATACCCCAGCATTTT. Translating it yields CASSGIPGQGIPQHF.

This clonotype was found a few times. The genes are TRBV25-1 and TRBJ2-1, with TRBD2 matching over 8 bases. The junction had 1 base not matched to a gene; V was cut back by 1 base and J by 2 bases. Germline lookup yields CDR1 MGHDK and CDR2 SYGVNS. The CDR3 consists of 15 residues. CDR3 DNA sequence: TGTGCCAGCAGTGAATCGGGGGGGCCCTACAATGAGCAGTTCTTC. This translates into CASSESGGPYNEQFF. The whole variable domain, remainder taken from reference TRBV25-1 and TRBJ2-1, is EADIYQTPRYLVIGTGKKITLECSQTMGHDKMYWYQQDPGMELHLIHYSYGVNSTEKGDLSSESTVSRIRTEHFPLTLESARPSHTSQYLCASSESGGPYNEQFFGPGTRLTVL.

The sample holds a few counts of this clonotype. This chain joins TRBV12-3 or TRBV12-4 and TRBJ2-1; D gene unclear. The CDR3 loop spans 11 amino acids. With 3 bases removed from V and 8 bases from J, the gap between germline ends came to 5 bases. The CDR3 reads CASSFFDEQFF. As DNA, the CDR3 is TGTGCCAGCAGTTTCTTCGATGAGCAGTTCTTC.